A few counts support the clone carrying this TCR beta chain. These data belong to a study of regulatory T cells in long-lasting Graves disease. The germline V gene encodes CDR1 MDHEN and CDR2 SYDVKM. The V gene end was trimmed by 5 bases and the J gene end by 5 bases; junction bases not matched to a gene: 7. The CDR3 has 15 residues. The time point was: newly diagnosed GD, antithyroid drugs for less than 3 months. Extracted RNA from PBMCs served as the source of the TCR library. Arm-PCR with iRepertoire HTBI primers amplified the CDR3 regions for these TCR beta libraries. TCRdb passed the multiplex PCR reads through MiXCR, listing each CDR3 protein once. The table records around 450,000 distinct CDR3 sequences, under 20% of them present only once. This sample was also put to use in a study of T cells in Graves' hyperthyroidism and ophthalmopathy. That source notes: Clinicians diagnosed patients from clinical symptoms, serum thyroxine and TRAb, thyroid ultrasound and orbital computed tomography. A first-round RT-PCR of the TCR CDR3 used the HTBI primer set. Blood held most thyroid clonotypes expanded above 0.001 frequency.

J is TRBJ2-2 and V is TRBV28; 8 nucleotides line up with TRBD2. The clonotype was recovered from a man aged 35-49 years with Graves disease. Sequencing used peripheral blood mononuclear cells (PBMCs), obtained at new diagnosis, from a patient treated with antithyroid drugs. The CDR3 protein is CASSIAGWGTGELFF. The CDR3 DNA reads TGTGCCAGCAGTATAGCGGGATGGGGGACCGGGGAGCTGTTTTTT.